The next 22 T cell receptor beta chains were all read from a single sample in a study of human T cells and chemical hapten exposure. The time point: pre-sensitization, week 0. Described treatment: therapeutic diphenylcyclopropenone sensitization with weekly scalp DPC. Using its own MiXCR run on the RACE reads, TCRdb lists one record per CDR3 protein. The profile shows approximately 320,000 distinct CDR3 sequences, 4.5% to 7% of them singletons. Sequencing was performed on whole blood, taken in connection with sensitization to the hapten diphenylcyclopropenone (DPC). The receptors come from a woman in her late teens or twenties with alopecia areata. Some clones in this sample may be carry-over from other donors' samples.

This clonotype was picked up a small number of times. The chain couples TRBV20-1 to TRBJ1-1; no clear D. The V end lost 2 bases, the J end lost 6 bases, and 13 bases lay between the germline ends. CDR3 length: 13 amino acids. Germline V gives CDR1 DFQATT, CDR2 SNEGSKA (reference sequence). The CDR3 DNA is TGCAGTGCTAGATGGCTCGGCGACGCTGAAGCTTTCTTT. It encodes CSARWLGDAEAFF.

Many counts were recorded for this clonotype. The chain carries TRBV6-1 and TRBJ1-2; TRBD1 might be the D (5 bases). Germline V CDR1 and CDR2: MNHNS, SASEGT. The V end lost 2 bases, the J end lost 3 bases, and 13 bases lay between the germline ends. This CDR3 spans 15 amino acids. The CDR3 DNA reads TGTGCCAGCAGTGAATTGGAGGGGACGCACTATGGCTACACCTTC. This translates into CASSELEGTHYGYTF.

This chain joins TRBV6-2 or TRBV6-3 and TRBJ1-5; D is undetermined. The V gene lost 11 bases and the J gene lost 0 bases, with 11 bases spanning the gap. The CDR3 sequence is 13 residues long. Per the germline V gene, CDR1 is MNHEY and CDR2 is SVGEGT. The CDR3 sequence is CAVDGYSNQPQHF. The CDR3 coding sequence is TGTGCCGTCGACGGTTATAGCAATCAGCCCCAGCATTTT.

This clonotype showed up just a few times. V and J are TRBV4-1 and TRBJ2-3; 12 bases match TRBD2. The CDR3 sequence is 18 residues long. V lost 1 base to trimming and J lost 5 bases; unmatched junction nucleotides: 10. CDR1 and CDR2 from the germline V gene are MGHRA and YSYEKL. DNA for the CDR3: TGCGCCAGCAGCCAAGTGGGCCTAGCGGGGGGGCGGAGAGATACGCAGTATTTT. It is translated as CASSQVGLAGGRRDTQYF.

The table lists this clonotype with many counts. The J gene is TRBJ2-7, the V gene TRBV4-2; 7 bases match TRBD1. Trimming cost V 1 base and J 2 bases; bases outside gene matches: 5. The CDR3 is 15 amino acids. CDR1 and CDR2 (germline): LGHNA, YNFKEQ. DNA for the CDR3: TGTGCCAGCAGCCAAGTGGTGACAGGGCCCTACGAGCAGTACTTC. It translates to CASSQVVTGPYEQYF.

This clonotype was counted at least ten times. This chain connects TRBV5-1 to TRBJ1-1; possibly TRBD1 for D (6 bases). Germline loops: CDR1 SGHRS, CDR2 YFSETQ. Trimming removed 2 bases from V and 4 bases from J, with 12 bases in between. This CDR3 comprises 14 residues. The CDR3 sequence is CASSFSTGSTEAFF. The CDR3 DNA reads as TGCGCCAGCAGCTTTTCTACAGGGAGCACTGAAGCTTTCTTT.

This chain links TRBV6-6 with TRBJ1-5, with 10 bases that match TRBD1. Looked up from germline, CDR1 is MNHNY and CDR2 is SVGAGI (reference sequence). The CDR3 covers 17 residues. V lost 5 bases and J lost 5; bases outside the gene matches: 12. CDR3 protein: CASSLAWGQGPDQPQHF. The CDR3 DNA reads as TGTGCCAGCAGTCTCGCGTGGGGACAGGGGCCTGATCAGCCCCAGCATTTT.

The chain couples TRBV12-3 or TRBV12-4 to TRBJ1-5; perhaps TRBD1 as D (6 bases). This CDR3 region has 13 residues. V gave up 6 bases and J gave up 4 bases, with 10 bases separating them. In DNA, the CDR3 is TGTGCCAGCAGCACCACAGGGAATCAGCCCCAGCATTTT. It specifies CASSTTGNQPQHF.

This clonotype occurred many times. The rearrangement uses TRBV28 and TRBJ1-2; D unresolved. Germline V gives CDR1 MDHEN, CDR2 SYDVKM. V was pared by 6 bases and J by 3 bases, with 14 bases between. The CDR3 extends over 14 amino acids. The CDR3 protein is CASSDQGRDYGYTF. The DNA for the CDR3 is TGTGCCAGCAGCGACCAAGGCCGAGACTATGGCTACACCTTC.

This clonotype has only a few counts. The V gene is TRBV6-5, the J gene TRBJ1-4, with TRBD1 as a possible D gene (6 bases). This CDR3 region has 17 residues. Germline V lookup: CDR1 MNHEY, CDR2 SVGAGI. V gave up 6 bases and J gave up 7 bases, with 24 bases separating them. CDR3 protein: CASSIQGTDRHGEKLFF. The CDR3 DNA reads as TGTGCCAGCAGCATCCAGGGGACGGATCGCCACGGTGAAAAACTGTTTTTT.

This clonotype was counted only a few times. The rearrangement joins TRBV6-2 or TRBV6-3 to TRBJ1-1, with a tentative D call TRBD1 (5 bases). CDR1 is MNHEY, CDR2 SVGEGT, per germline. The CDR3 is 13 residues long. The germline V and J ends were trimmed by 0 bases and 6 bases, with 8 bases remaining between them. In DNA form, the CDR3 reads TGTGCCAGCAGTTACTCGGCCAGGGCTGAAGCTTTCTTT. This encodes CASSYSARAEAFF.

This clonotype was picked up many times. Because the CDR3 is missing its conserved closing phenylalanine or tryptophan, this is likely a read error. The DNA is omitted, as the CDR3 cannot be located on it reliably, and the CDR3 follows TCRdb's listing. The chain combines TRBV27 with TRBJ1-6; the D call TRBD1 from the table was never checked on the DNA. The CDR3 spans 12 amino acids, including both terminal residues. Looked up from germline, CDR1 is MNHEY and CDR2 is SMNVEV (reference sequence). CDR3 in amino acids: CASSSPADRLIY.

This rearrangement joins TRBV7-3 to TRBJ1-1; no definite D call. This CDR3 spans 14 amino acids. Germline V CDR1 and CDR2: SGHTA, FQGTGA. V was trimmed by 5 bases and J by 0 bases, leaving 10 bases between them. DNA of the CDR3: TGTGCCAGCAGCGCCGGACTTATGAACACTGAAGCTTTCTTT. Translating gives CASSAGLMNTEAFF.

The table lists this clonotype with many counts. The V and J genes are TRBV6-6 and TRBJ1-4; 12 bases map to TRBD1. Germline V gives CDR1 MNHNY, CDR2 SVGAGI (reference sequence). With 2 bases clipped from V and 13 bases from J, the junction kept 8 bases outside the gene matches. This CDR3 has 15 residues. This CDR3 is CASSYVGTGGAGLFF. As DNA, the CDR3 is TGTGCCAGCAGTTACGTCGGGACAGGGGGCGCGGGACTGTTTTTT.

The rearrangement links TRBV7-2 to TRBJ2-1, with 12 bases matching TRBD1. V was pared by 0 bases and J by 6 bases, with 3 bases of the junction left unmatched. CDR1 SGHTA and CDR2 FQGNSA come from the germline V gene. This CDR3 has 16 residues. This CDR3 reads CASSLAGTGGLNEQFF. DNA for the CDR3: TGTGCCAGCAGCTTAGCCGGGACAGGGGGCCTCAATGAGCAGTTCTTC.

The CDR3 is CASSWGLAGEDTQYF. For the CDR3, the DNA is TGTGCCAGCAGCTGGGGACTAGCGGGGGAAGATACGCAGTATTTT. This sequence joins TRBV5-7 and TRBJ2-3; 14 nucleotides agree with TRBD2. TRBV5-7 counts as an open reading frame of uncertain function. The CDR3 has 15 amino acids. V dropped 3 bases and J dropped 5; count of bases not matched to a gene: 2.

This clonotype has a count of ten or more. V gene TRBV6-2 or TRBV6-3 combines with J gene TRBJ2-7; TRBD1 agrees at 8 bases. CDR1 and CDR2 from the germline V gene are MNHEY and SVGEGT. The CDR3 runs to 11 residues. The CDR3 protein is CVDRGRYEQYF. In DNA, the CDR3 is TGTGTAGACAGGGGAAGGTACGAGCAGTACTTC.

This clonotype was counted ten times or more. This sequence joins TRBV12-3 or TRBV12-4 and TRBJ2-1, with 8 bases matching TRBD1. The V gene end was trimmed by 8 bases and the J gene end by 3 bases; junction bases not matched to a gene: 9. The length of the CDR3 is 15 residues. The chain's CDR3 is CASGIGTGNYNEQFF. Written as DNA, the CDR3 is TGTGCCAGCGGAATAGGGACAGGCAACTACAATGAGCAGTTCTTC.

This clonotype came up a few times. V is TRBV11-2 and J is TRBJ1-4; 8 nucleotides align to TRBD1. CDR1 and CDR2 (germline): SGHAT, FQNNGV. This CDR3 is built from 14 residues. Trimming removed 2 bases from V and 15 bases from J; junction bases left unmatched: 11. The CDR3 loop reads CASSLNPRDRPLFF. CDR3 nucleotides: TGTGCCAGCAGCTTAAACCCTCGGGACAGGCCATTGTTTTTT.

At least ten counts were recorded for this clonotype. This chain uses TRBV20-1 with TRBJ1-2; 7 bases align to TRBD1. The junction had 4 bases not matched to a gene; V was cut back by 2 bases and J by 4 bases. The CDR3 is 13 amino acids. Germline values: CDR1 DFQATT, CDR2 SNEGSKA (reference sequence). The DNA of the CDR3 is TGCAGTGCTAGACCGGGACAGACCTATGGCTACACCTTC. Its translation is CSARPGQTYGYTF.

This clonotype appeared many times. CDR3 coding DNA: TGTGCCATCAGCCGACACGACTCGGACACCGGGGAGCTGTTTTTT. Translated, it gives CAISRHDSDTGELFF. J is TRBJ2-2 and V is TRBV10-3; the D is unclear. CDR1 is ENHRY and CDR2 is SYGVKD in the germline V gene. V was shortened by 6 bases and J by 3 bases, with 14 bases between the two germline ends. The CDR3 extends over 15 amino acids.

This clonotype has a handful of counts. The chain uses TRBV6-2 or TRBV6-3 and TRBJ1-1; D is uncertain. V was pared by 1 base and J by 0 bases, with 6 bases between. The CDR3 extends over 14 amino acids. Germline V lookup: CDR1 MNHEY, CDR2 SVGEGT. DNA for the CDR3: TGTGCCAGCAGTTACTGGCAGATGAACACTGAAGCTTTCTTT. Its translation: CASSYWQMNTEAFF.